A selection of T cell receptor beta chains follows, all from one sample in a study of T cells in Graves' hyperthyroidism and ophthalmopathy. TCRdb used MiXCR to reprocess the multiplex PCR reads, holding one entry per CDR3 protein. In the table there are some 570,000 distinct CDR3 sequences, 14% of which are singletons. The sequenced material came from blood. These receptors were obtained from a woman between 18 and 29 years old with Graves' ophthalmopathy. Both conserved end residues are part of each CDR3. D genes are given only for firm matches. Expanded clones get a size class; other rows say once, few or many, or leave the size out.

CDR3 DNA: TGTGCCAGCTCACCACCGCAACAGGGATGGGGGCAGCCCCAGCATTTT
CDR3 protein: CASSPPQQGWGQPQHF
D gene: .
J gene: TRBJ1-5
clone size: few
V gene: TRBV18

CDR3 DNA: TGTGCCAGCAGTTTATTTTTAAGGGGCTTCGGTATAAACACCATATATTTT
CDR3 protein: CASSLFLRGFGINTIYF
D gene: .
J gene: TRBJ1-3
clone size: many
V gene: TRBV28

CDR3 DNA: TGTGCCAGCAGAGGGGACAGGGCAACAGATCCTGAAGCTTTCTTT
CDR3 protein: CASRGDRATDPEAFF
D gene: TRBD1
J gene: TRBJ1-1
clone size: .
V gene: TRBV2

CDR3 DNA: TGTGCCAGCAGCCAAGAGGGAACGTCCTACGAGCAGTACTTC
CDR3 protein: CASSQEGTSYEQYF
D gene: .
J gene: TRBJ2-7
clone size: many
V gene: TRBV3-1

CDR3 DNA: TGCGCCAGCAGCCAAGTAGGGGACACCCTTTGGAATGAGCAGTTCTTC
CDR3 protein: CASSQVGDTLWNEQFF
D gene: .
J gene: TRBJ2-1
clone size: .
V gene: TRBV4-1

CDR3 DNA: TGTGCCAGCATCTACAGCACCGGGGAGCTGTTTTTT
CDR3 protein: CASIYSTGELFF
D gene: .
J gene: TRBJ2-2
clone size: many
V gene: TRBV12-3/TRBV12-4

CDR3 DNA: TGTGCCAGCAGTTTTCTCAGCTACGAGCAGTACTTC
CDR3 protein: CASSFLSYEQYF
D gene: .
J gene: TRBJ2-7
clone size: many
V gene: TRBV28

CDR3 DNA: TGCGCCAGCAGCCCGGACTATAGCACAGATACGCAGTATTTT
CDR3 protein: CASSPDYSTDTQYF
D gene: .
J gene: TRBJ2-3
clone size: .
V gene: TRBV4-3

CDR3 DNA: TGTGCCAGCAGCCTCCTTCCAGCGGGAGAGCAGTTCTTC
CDR3 protein: CASSLLPAGEQFF
D gene: TRBD2
J gene: TRBJ2-1
clone size: few
V gene: TRBV9

CDR3 DNA: TGTGCCAGCAGCCAACACGGGACTAGCGGGTACACAGATACGCAGTATTTT
CDR3 protein: CASSQHGTSGYTDTQYF
D gene: TRBD2
J gene: TRBJ2-3
clone size: .
V gene: TRBV3-1

CDR3 DNA: TGTGCCAGCAGCCCGGACAGGGGGCCGAGCTCTGGAAACACCATATATTTT
CDR3 protein: CASSPDRGPSSGNTIYF
D gene: TRBD1
J gene: TRBJ1-3
clone size: few
V gene: TRBV7-2

CDR3 DNA: TGTGCCAGCAATTTTAGGGGCCGTCGGATGGACACTGAAGCTTTCTTT
CDR3 protein: CASNFRGRRMDTEAFF
D gene: .
J gene: TRBJ1-1
clone size: many
V gene: TRBV27

CDR3 DNA: TGTGCCAGCCAGGCCACAGATACGCAGTATTTT
CDR3 protein: CASQATDTQYF
D gene: .
J gene: TRBJ2-3
clone size: many
V gene: TRBV7-9

CDR3 DNA: TGTGCCAGCAGTTGGGGCGGGACAGGGGGCAAGCCCCAGCATTTT
CDR3 protein: CASSWGGTGGKPQHF
D gene: TRBD1
J gene: TRBJ1-5
clone size: many
V gene: TRBV27

CDR3 DNA: TGCAGTGCTAGAGCTTCTACGGACACCGTCTACGAGCAGTACTTC
CDR3 protein: CSARASTDTVYEQYF
D gene: .
J gene: TRBJ2-7
clone size: many
V gene: TRBV20-1

CDR3 DNA: TGTGCCAGCAGTGACCAAATCCGGGGCCGCCATGAGCAGTTCTTC
CDR3 protein: CASSDQIRGRHEQFF
D gene: .
J gene: TRBJ2-1
clone size: many
V gene: TRBV6-1

CDR3 DNA: TGTGCCAGCTCCCGCGAGACCGGGGGAGTGAACACTGAAGCTTTCTTT
CDR3 protein: CASSRETGGVNTEAFF
D gene: .
J gene: TRBJ1-1
clone size: .
V gene: TRBV18

CDR3 DNA: TGTGCCAGCAGCTCGCCACCTGGGACAGCAAATGAAAAACTGTTTTTT
CDR3 protein: CASSSPPGTANEKLFF
D gene: TRBD1
J gene: TRBJ1-4
clone size: many
V gene: TRBV7-2

CDR3 DNA: TGTGCCAGCAGCTTCCGGGACAGGGAATTAGAGACCCAGTACTTC
CDR3 protein: CASSFRDRELETQYF
D gene: TRBD1
J gene: TRBJ2-5
clone size: .
V gene: TRBV7-8

CDR3 DNA: TGTGCCACCACCCCGTGGGCCGGAAACATTCAGTACTTC
CDR3 protein: CATTPWAGNIQYF
D gene: .
J gene: TRBJ2-4
clone size: .
V gene: TRBV6-2/TRBV6-3

CDR3 DNA: TGTGCCAGCAGCTTAAGTCAGGGCTCTAACTATGGCTACACCTTC
CDR3 protein: CASSLSQGSNYGYTF
D gene: .
J gene: TRBJ1-2
clone size: many
V gene: TRBV11-2

CDR3 DNA: TGCGCCAGCAGCCTGGGGACTAGCGGGAGTGGCACAGATACGCAGTATTTT
CDR3 protein: CASSLGTSGSGTDTQYF
D gene: TRBD2
J gene: TRBJ2-3
clone size: few
V gene: TRBV4-1

CDR3 DNA: TGTGCCAGCAGCCCTCAGACGAACACTGAAGCTTTCTTT
CDR3 protein: CASSPQTNTEAFF
D gene: .
J gene: TRBJ1-1
clone size: many
V gene: TRBV7-8

CDR3 DNA: TGTGCCAGCAGCTTAGGCCCCGGTGTAGGACTAGGCTCCTACAATGAGCAGTTCTTC
CDR3 protein: CASSLGPGVGLGSYNEQFF
D gene: TRBD2
J gene: TRBJ2-1
clone size: many
V gene: TRBV7-9

CDR3 DNA: TGTGCCAGCAGTGCCACCGACAGGGGACGGGGCTACACCTTC
CDR3 protein: CASSATDRGRGYTF
D gene: TRBD1
J gene: TRBJ1-2
clone size: many
V gene: TRBV6-1

CDR3 DNA: TGTGCCAGCAGTTTAGCGGGATATCGCGGCTACACCTTC
CDR3 protein: CASSLAGYRGYTF
D gene: .
J gene: TRBJ1-2
clone size: .
V gene: TRBV28

CDR3 DNA: TGTGCCAGCATGGGGGGGAGGGGCCTGAACACTGAAGCTTTCTTT
CDR3 protein: CASMGGRGLNTEAFF
D gene: .
J gene: TRBJ1-1
clone size: few
V gene: TRBV7-9

CDR3 DNA: TGTGCCAGCAGTGCTGGACAGGTAGCCACTGAAGCTTTCTTT
CDR3 protein: CASSAGQVATEAFF
D gene: TRBD1
J gene: TRBJ1-1
clone size: many
V gene: TRBV2

CDR3 DNA: TGTGCCAGCAGCTTCGGGCTAGCGGGAGTCGAGCAGTTCTTC
CDR3 protein: CASSFGLAGVEQFF
D gene: TRBD2
J gene: TRBJ2-1
clone size: many
V gene: TRBV7-2

CDR3 DNA: TGTGCCAGCAGTGAAATGGGTGGGTCCGGCGAGCAGTACTTC
CDR3 protein: CASSEMGGSGEQYF
D gene: .
J gene: TRBJ2-7
clone size: many
V gene: TRBV2

CDR3 DNA: TGTGCCAGCAGGCGGACAGGGGGCGGCTATGGCTACACCTTC
CDR3 protein: CASRRTGGGYGYTF
D gene: TRBD1
J gene: TRBJ1-2
clone size: many
V gene: TRBV28

CDR3 DNA: TGTGCCAGCAGTTACCCGGGACTAGATCCCAATGAGCAGTTCTTC
CDR3 protein: CASSYPGLDPNEQFF
D gene: TRBD2
J gene: TRBJ2-1
clone size: many
V gene: TRBV6-7

CDR3 DNA: TGTGCCAGCACTCCCAAGGACAGGGGGCTCTCTGAAGCTTTCTTT
CDR3 protein: CASTPKDRGLSEAFF
D gene: TRBD1
J gene: TRBJ1-1
clone size: many
V gene: TRBV12-3/TRBV12-4

CDR3 DNA: TGTGCCAGCACCAGGGGCCTCGTGGCAACTAATGAAAAACTGTTTTTT
CDR3 protein: CASTRGLVATNEKLFF
D gene: .
J gene: TRBJ1-4
clone size: .
V gene: TRBV19

CDR3 DNA: TGTGCCAGCAGTTTATTAGCGGGGGGTGGCTCCTACAATGAGCAGTTCTTC
CDR3 protein: CASSLLAGGGSYNEQFF
D gene: TRBD2
J gene: TRBJ2-1
clone size: few
V gene: TRBV27

CDR3 DNA: TGTGCCACCTCTGGACAGGGGGTCACAGATACGCAGTATTTT
CDR3 protein: CATSGQGVTDTQYF
D gene: TRBD1
J gene: TRBJ2-3
clone size: many
V gene: TRBV24-1

CDR3 DNA: TGTGCCAGCAGCCAAGAAGGGGGGCCCACTGAAGCTTTCTTT
CDR3 protein: CASSQEGGPTEAFF
D gene: .
J gene: TRBJ1-1
clone size: .
V gene: TRBV3-1

CDR3 DNA: TGTGCCAGCAGTCAGGAGGGCTCTGGAAACGCCATATATTTT
CDR3 protein: CASSQEGSGNAIYF
D gene: .
J gene: TRBJ1-3
clone size: .
V gene: TRBV14

CDR3 DNA: TGTGCCAGCAGTTTACTGACAGGGGGGAGAGCCGGGGAGCTGTTTTTT
CDR3 protein: CASSLLTGGRAGELFF
D gene: TRBD1
J gene: TRBJ2-2
clone size: many
V gene: TRBV28

CDR3 DNA: TGTGCCAGCAGTTTATCAGGGGCGCCTGAAGCTTTCTTT
CDR3 protein: CASSLSGAPEAFF
D gene: .
J gene: TRBJ1-1
clone size: many
V gene: TRBV27

CDR3 DNA: TGTGCCAGCCTTCGGCGGCTGGAAACAGATACGCAGTATTTT
CDR3 protein: CASLRRLETDTQYF
D gene: .
J gene: TRBJ2-3
clone size: many
V gene: TRBV2

CDR3 DNA: TGTGCCTGGAGATTCGGGAGGGGTAGCGGCCGAAGAGAGCAGTACTTC
CDR3 protein: CAWRFGRGSGRREQYF
D gene: TRBD2
J gene: TRBJ2-7
clone size: many
V gene: TRBV30

CDR3 DNA: TGTGCCTGGATAGAGGCTCCGACCATATATTTT
CDR3 protein: CAWIEAPTIYF
D gene: .
J gene: TRBJ1-3
clone size: many
V gene: TRBV30

CDR3 DNA: TGTGCCAGCAGCATCGCCCGACAGGGTCCTTACGAGCAGTACTTC
CDR3 protein: CASSIARQGPYEQYF
D gene: TRBD1
J gene: TRBJ2-7
clone size: many
V gene: TRBV11-1

CDR3 DNA: TGCAGTGCTAGGGCCGGGCCAGACAATGAGCAGTTCTTC
CDR3 protein: CSARAGPDNEQFF
D gene: .
J gene: TRBJ2-1
clone size: many
V gene: TRBV20-1

CDR3 DNA: TGTGCCAGCAGCTTCCGACAGGGTTGGGGGCCACAAGAGACCCAGTACTTC
CDR3 protein: CASSFRQGWGPQETQYF
D gene: TRBD1
J gene: TRBJ2-5
clone size: many
V gene: TRBV7-9

CDR3 DNA: TGCGCCAGCAGCCAAGGCCGGGGACAGGGGAAGTTGAAAGGCTCCTACGAGCAGTACTTC
CDR3 protein: CASSQGRGQGKLKGSYEQYF
D gene: TRBD1
J gene: TRBJ2-7
clone size: few
V gene: TRBV4-1

CDR3 DNA: TGTGCCAGCAGTTCCCCTTTGAGGGCTAGCGGGAGAGGGGGACAAGAGACCCAGTACTTC
CDR3 protein: CASSSPLRASGRGGQETQYF
D gene: TRBD2
J gene: TRBJ2-5
clone size: many
V gene: TRBV27

CDR3 DNA: TGTGCCAGCAGCTTAGGCGGCGGGACGGAGACCCAGTACTTC
CDR3 protein: CASSLGGGTETQYF
D gene: .
J gene: TRBJ2-5
clone size: many
V gene: TRBV7-2

CDR3 DNA: TGTGCCAGCAGCTTAACCTCCGGGACAGAAGAGACCCAGTACTTC
CDR3 protein: CASSLTSGTEETQYF
D gene: TRBD1
J gene: TRBJ2-5
clone size: many
V gene: TRBV7-3

CDR3 DNA: TGTGCCAGCAGTGTCCTGGATGAAGCTTTCTTT
CDR3 protein: CASSVLDEAFF
D gene: .
J gene: TRBJ1-1
clone size: many
V gene: TRBV2

CDR3 DNA: TGTGCCAGCAGCCAGGAGGGGGGTTCAGCTTTCTTT
CDR3 protein: CASSQEGGSAFF
D gene: .
J gene: TRBJ1-1
clone size: many
V gene: TRBV3-1

CDR3 DNA: TGCAGTGCTAGTCTCCCTACGGGACGCGGGAGACCGGAGACCCAGTACTTC
CDR3 protein: CSASLPTGRGRPETQYF
D gene: TRBD2
J gene: TRBJ2-5
clone size: .
V gene: TRBV20-1

CDR3 DNA: TGTGCCAGCCGTGAGGAGGCGAATTCACCCCTCCACTTT
CDR3 protein: CASREEANSPLHF
D gene: .
J gene: TRBJ1-6
clone size: many
V gene: TRBV2